Shown below are 30 T cell receptor beta chains from a single sample sequenced in a study of beta chain features in type 1 diabetes. Expressed TCRB transcripts were sequenced, since all the RNA that had been isolated was reverse transcribed. Method: immunoSEQ multiplex PCR; TCRdb's copy keeps in-frame clones and lacks some. This sample has around 350,000 clones, with around 12% found just once. Sequenced material: naive CD4+ T cells from blood. The receptors originated from a man younger than 35 in good health.

This clone was counted between two and nine times. The J gene is TRBJ2-7, the V gene TRBV5-6, with a weak D call TRBD1 (6 bases). Germline V gene data show CDR1 as SGHDT and CDR2 as YYEEEE. The V end lost 8 bases, the J end lost 7 bases, and 19 bases lay between the germline ends. The CDR3 is 13 residues long. Here the CDR3 DNA reads TGTGCCAGTCGATACCTTCGAACAGGGGAGCAGTACTTC. It specifies CASRYLRTGEQYF.

This clone was picked up a small number of times. DNA for the CDR3: TGTGCCAGCAGCTTAACGGGACAGGGGACCGGGGAGCTGTTTTTT. The encoded protein is CASSLTGQGTGELFF. The chain combines TRBV7-3 with TRBJ2-2; 10 bases are shared with TRBD1. CDR3 length equals 15 residues. The ends lost 0 bases at V and 5 bases at J; junction bases unmatched: 0. The germline V gene encodes CDR1 SGHTA and CDR2 FQGTGA.

The rearrangement links TRBV27 to TRBJ2-6, with TRBD1 identical over 12 bases. The CDR3 has 19 residues. Germline loops: CDR1 MNHEY, CDR2 SMNVEV (reference sequence). V lost 3 bases to trimming and J lost 1 base; unmatched junction nucleotides: 7. CDR3 residues: CASSFRDRGLKSGANVLTF. CDR3 DNA sequence: TGTGCCAGCAGTTTCCGGGACAGGGGGCTGAAATCTGGGGCCAACGTCCTGACTTTC.

V and J are TRBV5-1 and TRBJ1-2; possibly TRBD1 for D (6 bases). CDR1 SGHRS and CDR2 YFSETQ come from the germline V gene. The CDR3 loop spans 13 amino acids. With 4 bases removed from V and 5 bases from J, the gap between germline ends came to 12 bases. DNA for the CDR3: TGCGCCAGCAGCAGGGGGGGGGAATATGGCTACACCTTC. Its translation is CASSRGGEYGYTF.

This clone has more than one count but fewer than ten. The V gene is TRBV5-1, the J gene TRBJ2-1; D might be TRBD2 (6 bases). V shed 0 bases and J shed 6 bases, with 10 bases lying between them. Germline V CDR1 and CDR2: SGHRS, YFSETQ. The CDR3 covers 14 residues. DNA of the CDR3: TGCGCCAGCAGCTTGGTATCGGGAGTCAATGAGCAGTTCTTC. Translating it yields CASSLVSGVNEQFF.

The chain links TRBV7-2 to TRBJ2-5; D is perhaps TRBD1 (6 bases). The CDR3 contains 14 residues. CDR1 and CDR2 from the germline V gene are SGHTA and FQGNSA. V was shortened by 5 bases and J by 0 bases, with 10 bases between the two germline ends. CDR3 DNA sequence: TGTGCCAGCAGCCGACAGGTGAACCAAGAGACCCAGTACTTC. Its translation is CASSRQVNQETQYF.

The J gene is TRBJ2-3, the V gene TRBV11-1; D uncertain. The germline V gene encodes CDR1 SGHAT and CDR2 FQDESV (reference sequence). The CDR3 runs 15 residues. Trimming took off 7 bases at V and 0 bases at J, with 14 bases between the two ends. The CDR3 DNA reads as TGTGCCAGCAAGTCCAGACCGACTAGCACAGATACGCAGTATTTT. Translating it yields CASKSRPTSTDTQYF.

This clone turned up a few times. The genes are TRBV7-2 and TRBJ2-7; 8 nucleotides match TRBD2. The CDR3 sequence is 15 residues long. The germline V gene encodes CDR1 SGHTA and CDR2 FQGNSA. Trimming removed 3 bases from V and 2 bases from J; junction bases left unmatched: 6. For the CDR3, the DNA is TGTGCCAGCAGCTTGCGAGCGGGAGATGCCTACGAGCAGTACTTC. As protein: CASSLRAGDAYEQYF.

The chain couples TRBV18 to TRBJ1-2, with D unresolved. V was cut by 1 base and J by 3 bases, with 9 bases left in between. CDR3 length: 14 amino acids. Germline CDR1 KGHSH, CDR2 LQKENI. In DNA form, the CDR3 reads TGTGCCAGCTCACCACGGCCGTCCGACTATGGCTACACCTTC. Translating gives CASSPRPSDYGYTF. The full variable domain, rest sourced from reference TRBV18 and TRBJ1-2, is NAGVMQNPRHLVRRRGQEARLRCSPMKGHSHVYWYRQLPEEGLKFMVYLQKENIIDESGMPKERFSAEFPKEGPSILRIQQVVRGDSAAYFCASSPRPSDYGYTFGSGTRLTVV.

There are a few counts of this clone. The gene calls are TRBV29-1 and TRBJ1-1; the D gene is possibly TRBD1 (6 bases). The CDR3 consists of 14 residues. V lost 7 bases and J 6 bases, leaving 21 bases between the germline ends. Germline V gives CDR1 SQVTM, CDR2 ANQGSEA. The CDR3, as DNA: TGCAGCGGAGACTCGCGGGGGCTGGGTGCTGAAGCTTTCTTT. Its protein is CSGDSRGLGAEAFF.

The rearrangement joins TRBV7-9 to TRBJ2-5, with TRBD1 identical over 8 bases. Germline trimming cut 2 bases from V and 2 bases from J; bases unmatched to any gene: 13. The CDR3 has 18 residues. Germline-derived CDR1 and CDR2 are SEHNR and FQNEAQ (reference sequence). CDR3 nucleotide sequence: TGTGCCAGCAGCTTATCCGGTTCCAGGGGGCCTTTACAAGAGACCCAGTACTTC. Encoded protein: CASSLSGSRGPLQETQYF.

This clone came up a few times. In the same sample, other DNA sequences code for this CDR3. The gene calls are TRBV7-2 and TRBJ2-3; D is undetermined. Germline V gene data show CDR1 as SGHTA and CDR2 as FQGNSA. The V and J ends lost 5 bases and 0 bases respectively, with 3 bases between them. The CDR3 totals 12 residues. The CDR3 DNA is TGTGCCAGCAGCCCGAGCACAGATACGCAGTATTTT. This encodes CASSPSTDTQYF. Using reference TRBV7-2 and TRBJ2-3 for the parts outside the CDR3, the full variable domain is GAGVSQSPSNKVTEKGKDVELRCDPISGHTALYWYRQSLGQGLEFLIYFQGNSAPDKSGLPSDRFSAERTGGSVSTLTIQRTQQEDSAVYLCASSPSTDTQYFGPGTRLTVL.

The table lists this clone with a few counts. The V and J genes are TRBV30 and TRBJ1-4; perhaps TRBD1 as D (5 bases). CDR1 and CDR2 from the germline V gene are GTSNPN and SVGIG (reference sequence). With 2 bases removed from V and 5 bases from J, the gap between germline ends came to 12 bases. CDR3 size: 14 residues. The CDR3 nucleotides read TGTGCCTGGAGTTTAGTACAGGCGAATGAAAAACTGTTTTTT. Translating it yields CAWSLVQANEKLFF.

This clone was seen more than once but under ten times. The J gene is TRBJ2-5, the V gene TRBV6-6; 7 bases are shared with TRBD1. CDR1 and CDR2 (germline): MNHNY, SVGAGI (reference sequence). V dropped 0 bases and J dropped 2; count of bases not matched to a gene: 6. The CDR3 extends over 16 amino acids. CDR3 bases: TGTGCCAGCAGTTACTCGGAAAGGACAGGACAAGAGACCCAGTACTTC. Its protein is CASSYSERTGQETQYF.

This clone occurred a few times. The J gene is TRBJ1-1, the V gene TRBV29-1; D may be TRBD1 (6 bases). CDR3 length: 13 residues. V was pared by 6 bases and J by 0 bases, with 11 bases between. Germline CDR1 SQVTM, CDR2 ANQGSEA. For the CDR3, the DNA is TGCAGCGTCTCGGGACACCTGAACACTGAAGCTTTCTTT. Residues: CSVSGHLNTEAFF.

The table lists this clone with a few counts. The chain has TRBV4-3 and TRBJ1-5; TRBD1 agrees at 7 bases. The CDR3 consists of 15 residues. Germline CDR1 LGHNA, CDR2 YSLEER. With 1 base clipped from V and 4 bases from J, the junction kept 4 bases outside the gene matches. CDR3 bases: TGCGCCAGCAGCCAAGCCGGGACAGCTAATCAGCCCCAGCATTTT. It encodes CASSQAGTANQPQHF.

The rearrangement joins TRBV5-4 to TRBJ2-5; TRBD2 matches at 15 bases. Germline lookup yields CDR1 SGHNT and CDR2 YYREEE (reference sequence). CDR3 length: 15 residues. Trimming removed 5 bases from V and 5 bases from J; junction bases left unmatched: 4. The CDR3 sequence: CASRRGTSGRETQYF. The CDR3 bases are TGTGCCAGCAGACGGGGGACTAGCGGGAGGGAGACCCAGTACTTC.

V is TRBV4-2 and J is TRBJ1-5, with 8 positions matching TRBD1. CDR1 and CDR2 from the germline V gene are LGHNA and YNFKEQ. This CDR3 spans 16 amino acids. Unmatched junction bases numbered 2, after V lost 1 base and J lost 0 bases. The CDR3 protein is CASSQGDRYSNQPQHF. The CDR3 DNA sequence: TGTGCCAGCAGCCAAGGGGACAGGTATAGCAATCAGCCCCAGCATTTT.

The chain joins TRBV7-2 to TRBJ2-7; 10 bases match TRBD2. CDR1 is SGHTA, CDR2 FQGNSA, per germline. The CDR3 spans 15 residues. V lost 4 bases and J lost 5; bases outside the gene matches: 8. The CDR3 protein is CASSSQGTSVHEQYF. The CDR3 coding sequence is TGTGCCAGCAGCTCACAGGGGACTAGCGTTCACGAGCAGTACTTC.

The chain employs TRBV6-4 and TRBJ2-7; TRBD1 aligns across 9 bases. V shed 6 bases, J shed 5 bases, and the junction held 5 bases outside the gene matches. CDR1 and CDR2 from the germline V gene are MRHNA and SNTAGT. The CDR3 totals 13 residues. The CDR3 reads CASSLDRGHEQYF. CDR3 DNA sequence: TGTGCCAGCAGCCTGGACAGGGGCCACGAGCAGTACTTC.

The V and J genes are TRBV29-1 and TRBJ2-3; D is perhaps TRBD2 (6 bases). Per germline, CDR1 SQVTM and CDR2 ANQGSEA. The length of the CDR3 is 13 residues. Trimming pared 3 bases from V and 8 bases from J, leaving 15 bases between. CDR3 in DNA: TGCAGCGTTGAGTCCGGGACTCCTGGTACGCAGTATTTT. Protein product: CSVESGTPGTQYF.

This clone was detected only a few times. The chain combines TRBV28 with TRBJ1-1, with 8 positions matching TRBD1. The CDR3 is made up of 14 amino acids. Losses at the gene ends were 6 bases for V and 3 bases for J; bases not matched to a gene: 6. Germline V gene sequence: CDR1 MDHEN, CDR2 SYDVKM. The CDR3 sequence is CASSEQTGDTEAFF. The CDR3 DNA is TGTGCCAGCAGCGAACAGACAGGGGACACTGAAGCTTTCTTT.

This clone showed up just a few times. In the same sample, other DNA sequences code for this CDR3. The chain carries TRBV28 and TRBJ1-2; 9 bases line up with TRBD1. Trimming at V came to 4 bases and at J to 6 bases, leaving 6 bases not matched to a gene. CDR1 MDHEN and CDR2 SYDVKM come from the germline V gene. The CDR3 has 14 amino acids. The CDR3 sequence is CASSSPGQGDGYTF. The CDR3 coding sequence is TGTGCCAGCAGTTCCCCGGGACAGGGCGATGGCTACACCTTC.

To note about this clone: Additional DNA sequences in this sample encode the identical CDR3. The chain is built from TRBV7-3 and TRBJ2-1; 7 nucleotides line up with TRBD2. The V and J ends lost 4 bases and 2 bases, in that order; junction bases with no gene match: 2. Germline values: CDR1 SGHTA, CDR2 FQGTGA. The CDR3 is 14 residues long. This chain's CDR3 is CASSSGTTYNEQFF. CDR3 DNA: TGTGCCAGCAGCTCCGGGACTACCTACAATGAGCAGTTCTTC.

The genes are TRBV5-1 and TRBJ1-2; TRBD1 is a possible D gene (5 bases). The CDR3 consists of 14 residues. The V and J ends lost 4 bases and 0 bases respectively, with 10 bases between them. Germline CDR1 and CDR2: SGHRS and YFSETQ. DNA for the CDR3: TGCGCCAGCAGCCAAGACAGTACTAACTATGGCTACACCTTC. It specifies CASSQDSTNYGYTF.

This clone has only a few counts. Written as DNA, the CDR3 is TGTGCCAGCAGCTCAGGGGGTCAGCCCCAGCATTTT. Translation: CASSSGGQPQHF. The chain employs TRBV9 and TRBJ1-5; 7 bases agree with TRBD1. Germline trimming cut 4 bases from V and 6 bases from J; bases unmatched to any gene: 1. CDR1 and CDR2 (germline): SGDLS, YYNGEE. This CDR3 has 12 amino acids.

The CDR3 bases are TGTGCCAGCAGCCTGGACAGTAATCAGCCCCAGCATTTT. Its translation: CASSLDSNQPQHF. This rearrangement joins TRBV5-4 to TRBJ1-5; TRBD1 is a possible D gene (6 bases). Trimming left V 4 bases short and J 4 bases short, with 9 bases between. Germline loops: CDR1 SGHNT, CDR2 YYREEE (reference sequence). The CDR3 is 13 residues long.

The sample holds a few counts of this clone. For the CDR3, the DNA is TGTGCCAGCAGCTTAAACCCCGCCCGGGAGGTGGGTGAGCAGTTCTTC. It translates to CASSLNPAREVGEQFF. The chain links TRBV7-6 to TRBJ2-1; 7 nucleotides match TRBD2. CDR3 length equals 16 residues. With V trimmed by 2 bases and J by 9 bases, 13 bases remained unmatched. CDR1 is SGHVS and CDR2 is FNYEAQ in the germline V gene.

This clone was counted a few times. The chain combines TRBV23-1 with TRBJ1-5; perhaps TRBD1 as D (5 bases). TRBV23-1 is treated as an ORF (open reading frame) with a function not yet certain. The CDR3 totals 16 residues. Trimming stripped 0 bases from V and 3 bases from J, with 12 bases between. Here the CDR3 reads CASSQSGGFINQPQHF. The CDR3 bases are TGCGCCAGCAGTCAATCGGGGGGTTTCATCAATCAGCCCCAGCATTTT.

This sequence joins TRBV19 and TRBJ2-2; TRBD1 agrees at 10 bases. The germline V gene has CDR1 LNHDA and CDR2 SQIVND (reference sequence). The V and J ends lost 3 bases and 4 bases, in that order; junction bases with no gene match: 5. The CDR3 runs 16 residues. The CDR3 DNA reads as TGTGCCAGTAGTATTCAGAGGGACAGGGGCACCGGGGAGCTGTTTTTT. Translated, it gives CASSIQRDRGTGELFF. Filled out from reference TRBV19 and TRBJ2-2, the complete variable domain reads DGGITQSPKYLFRKEGQNVTLSCEQNLNHDAMYWYRQDPGQGLRLIYYSQIVNDFQKGDIAEGYSVSREKKESFPLTVTSAQKNPTAFYLCASSIQRDRGTGELFFGEGSRLTVL.